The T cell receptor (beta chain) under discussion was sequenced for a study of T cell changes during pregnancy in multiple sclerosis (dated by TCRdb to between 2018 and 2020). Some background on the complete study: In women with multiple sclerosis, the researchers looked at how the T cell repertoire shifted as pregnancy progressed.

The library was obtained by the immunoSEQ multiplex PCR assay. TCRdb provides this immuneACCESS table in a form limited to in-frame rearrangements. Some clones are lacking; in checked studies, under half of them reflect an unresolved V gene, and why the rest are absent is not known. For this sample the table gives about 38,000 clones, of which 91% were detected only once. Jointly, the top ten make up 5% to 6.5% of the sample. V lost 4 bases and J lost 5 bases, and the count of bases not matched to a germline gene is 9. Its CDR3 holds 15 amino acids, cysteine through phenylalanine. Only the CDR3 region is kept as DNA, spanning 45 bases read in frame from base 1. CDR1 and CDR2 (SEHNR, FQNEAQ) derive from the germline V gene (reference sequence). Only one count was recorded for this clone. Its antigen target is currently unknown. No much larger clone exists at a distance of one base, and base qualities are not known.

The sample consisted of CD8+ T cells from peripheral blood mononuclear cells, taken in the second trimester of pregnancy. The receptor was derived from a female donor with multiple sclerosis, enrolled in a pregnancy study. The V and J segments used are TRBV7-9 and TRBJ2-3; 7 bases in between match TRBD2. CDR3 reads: CASSSSGPYRDTQYF. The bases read TGTGCCAGCAGCTCTAGCGGCCCCTACCGAGATACGCAGTATTTT.